The rows below give T cell receptor beta chains drawn from one sample of a study of blood T cells in healthy people across ages. TCRdb analysed the 5' RACE reads with MiXCR anew, one entry per CDR3 protein. The top ten hold 7.9% of the sample, which has about 1.5 million distinct CDR3 sequences, approximately 38% seen once. Specimen: blood. The receptors derive from a woman between 18 and 29 years old in good health. Each CDR3 is given with its conserved first and last residue. The order of the fields is D gene, V gene, CDR3 length, CDR3 protein. A D gene is named only where the DNA matches it firmly.

>.|TRBV14|18
CASSLPFGSGAGTDTQYF
>.|TRBV6-6|15
CASSSLDLGADEQFF
>TRBD2|TRBV24-1|22
CATSDLRFHRLAGAKPSYEQYF
>.|TRBV18|14
CASSLNTVGEKLFF
>.|TRBV12-3/TRBV12-4|14
CARLKFRDKYGYTF
>TRBD2|TRBV7-2|15
CASRRGTSGGDTQYF
>.|TRBV6-6|14
CASSYSAGEETQYF
>.|TRBV11-2|14
CASSSPSVRETQYF
>TRBD1|TRBV28|15
CASSHPTGMTHGYTF
>TRBD1|TRBV7-9|15
CASSRGTGAHNEQFF
>TRBD1|TRBV20-1|12
CSGQGDNEKLFF
>TRBD1|TRBV7-3|17
CASSFSQGAPLQETQYF
>.|TRBV7-9|13
CASSLGTRYEQYF
>.|TRBV9|15
CASSVEGLSYNEQFF
>TRBD1|TRBV2|15
CASSEATGPGAEAFF
>.|TRBV10-3|17
CAISDFGRGDNTGELFF
>TRBD1|TRBV10-3|15
CAISDPGQDHDTQYF
>TRBD2|TRBV7-9|19
CASSPRAGFAGGFQGTQYF
>TRBD2|TRBV5-1|15
CASSPGGGEQETQYF
>TRBD2|TRBV6-2/TRBV6-3|15
CASSTNKRGQNEQFF
>TRBD1|TRBV7-2|14
CASSYQGAPYEQYF
>.|TRBV5-1|17
CASSYGGLGIMNTEAFF
>.|TRBV27|15
CASRTLGLDQETQYF
>.|TRBV12-3/TRBV12-4|17
CASSPPVGSARTWEQFF
>.|TRBV18|16
CASSPSREEAKNIQYF
>.|TRBV19|14
CASSTRGAADTQYF